The present entry profiles one T cell receptor (beta chain) with its context. The CDR3 length is 12 residues. Deletions cut 5 bases from V and 5 bases from J, with 12 bases between. Germline V gives CDR1 GTSNPN, CDR2 SVGIG (reference sequence). This entry is derived from a study of blood T cell repertoires in COVID-19. The table came from immunoSEQ multiplex PCR; TCRdb's copy has only in-frame clones and leaves some out. The table shows 150,000 to 200,000 clones, with approximately 87% occurring only once. This chain joins TRBV30 and TRBJ1-1; D remains ambiguous. Sequencing was performed on peripheral blood. The source is a woman aged 65 to 85 with acute or convalescent COVID-19. The CDR3 spells CAWRRDRTEAFF. The CDR3 region has the DNA TGTGCCTGGCGTCGCGATCGGACTGAAGCTTTCTTT. Full variable domain (remainder filled in from reference TRBV30 and TRBJ1-1): SQTIHQWPATLVQPVGSPLSLECTVEGTSNPNLYWYRQAAGRGLQLLFYSVGIGQISSEVPQNLSASRPQDRQFILSSKKLLLSDSGFYLCAWRRDRTEAFFGQGTRLTVV.